Detailed here is one T cell receptor (beta chain). The sample comes from a study of blood T cell repertoires in COVID-19. The wider study: From the United States, Italy and Spain came samples of acute and convalescent COVID-19. T cells, B-cell-depleted T cells, or PBMCs supplied cDNA or gDNA.

Authors' methods: Cell counts per sample came from amplifying reference gene primers. Generated by immunoSEQ multiplex PCR, the TCRdb table keeps only in-frame clones and is missing some. V, J and clone size are taken as reported in that table, and D and trimming were inferred from the DNA itself. The sample holds about 190,000 clones, about 85% seen once. The source material was peripheral blood. The sequence came from a human donor in a cohort sampled during active COVID-19.

In DNA, the CDR3 is TGCGCCAGCAGGGGAGGGGGAGAGACCCAGTACTTC. Protein: CASRGGGETQYF. This chain links TRBV10-2 with TRBJ2-5; a weak D match, TRBD2 (7 bases). The CDR3 runs 12 residues. Germline V lookup: CDR1 WSHSY, CDR2 SAAADI. Trimming shortened V by 6 bases and J by 4 bases, and 9 bases separated the two germline ends.